The clone carrying this T cell receptor (beta chain) was observed many times. The antigen remains undetermined. It was through 5'RACE template switching that TCR cDNA was made, with a universal primer site and UMIs added. TCRdb called the 5' RACE reads again in MiXCR, with one record for every CDR3 protein. The data hold under 300,000 distinct CDR3 sequences, with around 6.7% observed a single time. The V end was cut by 2 bases, the J end by 2 bases, with 7 bases between. Germline CDR1 SGHVS, CDR2 FQNEAQ. This CDR3 is built from 13 residues. This record comes from a study of T cells after yellow fever vaccination. As for the study in general: With SMART-Seq v4 Ultra Low Input, the fractions containing low cell numbers were prepared.

Study findings and constraints: Among all clonotypes, a small share was observed in both CD4 and CD8 compartments.

The J gene is TRBJ2-7, the V gene TRBV7-8; D ambiguous. This TCR was recovered from a man younger than 40 who received the YFV17D yellow fever vaccine. The sequencing here drew on CD4+ T cells sorted from PBMCs, taken on the day of the yellow fever booster vaccination. In DNA form, the CDR3 reads TGTGCCAGCAGCTTACAGGTTGCCTACGAGCAGTACTTC. This sequence encodes CASSLQVAYEQYF.